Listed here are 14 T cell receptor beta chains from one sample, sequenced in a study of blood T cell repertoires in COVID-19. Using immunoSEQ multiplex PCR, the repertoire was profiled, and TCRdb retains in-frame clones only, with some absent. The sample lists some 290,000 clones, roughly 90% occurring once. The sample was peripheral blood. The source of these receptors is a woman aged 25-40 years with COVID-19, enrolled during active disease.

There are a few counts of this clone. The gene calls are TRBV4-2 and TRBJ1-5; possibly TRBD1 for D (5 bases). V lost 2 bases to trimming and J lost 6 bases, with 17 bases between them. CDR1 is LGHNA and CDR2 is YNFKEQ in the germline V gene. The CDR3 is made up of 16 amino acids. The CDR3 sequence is CASSQNPGGGGQPQHF. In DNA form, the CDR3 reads TGTGCCAGCAGCCAAAACCCGGGGGGTGGAGGTCAGCCCCAGCATTTT.

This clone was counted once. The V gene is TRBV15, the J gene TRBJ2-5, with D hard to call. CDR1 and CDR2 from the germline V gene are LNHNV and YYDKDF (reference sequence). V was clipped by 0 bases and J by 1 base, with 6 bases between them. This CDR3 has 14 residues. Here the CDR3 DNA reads TGTGCCACCAGCAGAGACCACAGCCAAGAGACCCAGTACTTC. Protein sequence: CATSRDHSQETQYF.

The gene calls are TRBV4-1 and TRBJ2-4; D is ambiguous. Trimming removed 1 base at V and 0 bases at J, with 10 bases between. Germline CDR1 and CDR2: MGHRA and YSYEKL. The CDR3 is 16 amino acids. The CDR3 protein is CASSQGRPLAKNIQYF. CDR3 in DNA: TGCGCCAGCAGCCAAGGCAGGCCTCTAGCCAAAAACATTCAGTACTTC.

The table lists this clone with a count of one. The DNA of the CDR3 is TGTGCCAGTAGCCGGGACAGGGGTATCGGACAGTACTTC. Translating it yields CASSRDRGIGQYF. The chain recombines TRBV19 with TRBJ2-7; 10 positions match TRBD1. After removal of 6 bases from V and 10 bases from J, the junction contained 9 bases not matched to a gene. CDR1 is LNHDA and CDR2 is SQIVND in the germline V gene (reference sequence). The CDR3 loop spans 13 amino acids.

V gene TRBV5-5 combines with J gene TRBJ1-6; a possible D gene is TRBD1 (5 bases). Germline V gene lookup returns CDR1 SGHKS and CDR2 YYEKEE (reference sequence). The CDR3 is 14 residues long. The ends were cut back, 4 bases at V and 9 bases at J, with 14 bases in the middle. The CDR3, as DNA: TGTGCCAGCAGCCGGCAGGGTATTGCTTCACCCCTCCACTTT. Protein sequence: CASSRQGIASPLHF.

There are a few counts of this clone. CDR3 nucleotides: TGCGCCAGCAGCGACCCGGCAGGTGACCAAGAGACCCAGTACTTC. Its protein product is CASSDPAGDQETQYF. The genes are TRBV5-1 and TRBJ2-5; D gene uncertain. The CDR3 length is 15 residues. CDR1 is SGHRS, CDR2 YFSETQ, per germline. Trimming pared 4 bases from V and 0 bases from J, leaving 13 bases between.

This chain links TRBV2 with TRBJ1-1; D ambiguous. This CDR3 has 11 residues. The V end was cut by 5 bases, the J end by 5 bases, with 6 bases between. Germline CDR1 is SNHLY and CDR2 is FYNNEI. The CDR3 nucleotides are TGTGCCAGCAGTTATGAGACTGAAGCTTTCTTT. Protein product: CASSYETEAFF.

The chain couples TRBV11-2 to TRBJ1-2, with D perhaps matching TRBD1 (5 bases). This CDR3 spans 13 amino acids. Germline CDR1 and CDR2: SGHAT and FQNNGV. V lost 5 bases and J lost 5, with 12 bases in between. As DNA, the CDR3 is TGTGCCAGCAGCCTTGTCACAGGATATGGCTACACCTTC. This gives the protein CASSLVTGYGYTF.

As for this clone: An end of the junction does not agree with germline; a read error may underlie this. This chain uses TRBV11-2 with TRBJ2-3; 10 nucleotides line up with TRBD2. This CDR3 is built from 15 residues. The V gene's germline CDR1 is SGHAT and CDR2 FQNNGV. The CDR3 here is CASNLLAGSTDTQYF. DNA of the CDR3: TGTGCCAGCAACTTACTAGCGGGGAGCACAGATACGCAGTATTTT.

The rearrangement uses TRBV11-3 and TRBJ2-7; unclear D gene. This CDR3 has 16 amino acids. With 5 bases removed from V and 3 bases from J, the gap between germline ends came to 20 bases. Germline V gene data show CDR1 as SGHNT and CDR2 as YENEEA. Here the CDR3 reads CASSLGEWASFYEQYF. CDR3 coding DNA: TGTGCCAGCAGCCTTGGTGAGTGGGCCTCCTTCTACGAGCAGTACTTC.

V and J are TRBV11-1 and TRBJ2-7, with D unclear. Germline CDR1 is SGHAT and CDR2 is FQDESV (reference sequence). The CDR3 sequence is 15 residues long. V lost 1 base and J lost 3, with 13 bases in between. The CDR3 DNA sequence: TGTGCCAGCAGCTTAGGCCGGTCAACGTTCTACGAGCAGTACTTC. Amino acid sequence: CASSLGRSTFYEQYF.

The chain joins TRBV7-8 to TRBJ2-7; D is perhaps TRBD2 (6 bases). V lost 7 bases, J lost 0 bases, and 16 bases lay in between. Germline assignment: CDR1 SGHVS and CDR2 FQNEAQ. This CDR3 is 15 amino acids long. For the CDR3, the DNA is TGTGCCAGCACCTCCCCCACGGGACTCTCCTACGAGCAGTACTTC. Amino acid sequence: CASTSPTGLSYEQYF.

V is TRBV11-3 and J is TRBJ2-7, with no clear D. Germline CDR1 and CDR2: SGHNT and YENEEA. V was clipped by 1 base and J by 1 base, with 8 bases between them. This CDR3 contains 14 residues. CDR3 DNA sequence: TGTGCCAGCAGCTTAGGTGGTCTATCCTACGAGCAGTACTTC. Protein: CASSLGGLSYEQYF.

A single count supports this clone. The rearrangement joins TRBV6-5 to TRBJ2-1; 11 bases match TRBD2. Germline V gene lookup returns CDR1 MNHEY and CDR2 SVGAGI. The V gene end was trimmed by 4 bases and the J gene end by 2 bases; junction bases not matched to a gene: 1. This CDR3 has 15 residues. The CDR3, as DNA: TGTGCCAGCAGTTTTAGCGGGGGGGCCTACAATGAGCAGTTCTTC. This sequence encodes CASSFSGGAYNEQFF.